The source of this T cell receptor beta chain is a study of blood T cell repertoires in COVID-19. Study-level information: Specimens from acute and convalescent COVID-19 originated in the United States, Italy and Spain. Sample material is recorded as cDNA or gDNA derived from T cells, B-cell-depleted T cells, or PBMCs.

Original processing methods: How many nucleated cells were present was estimated from reference gene primer amplification. Assay used: immunoSEQ multiplex PCR; TCRdb lists only in-frame clones, some missing. The V and J calls and clone size come from that table; D and trimming were worked out from the DNA. The sample yields some 21,000 clones, around 80% seen once. The ends lost 4 bases at V and 9 bases at J; junction bases unmatched: 11. CDR3 length: 17 amino acids. Looked up from germline, CDR1 is LNHDA and CDR2 is SQIVND (reference sequence). Sequences were obtained from peripheral blood. This sequence originates from a man between 60 and 75 years old with active COVID-19. The J gene is TRBJ1-6, the V gene TRBV19; TRBD1 matches at 11 bases. The CDR3 DNA reads TGTGCCAGTAGTAGGGGAAGACCGGGACAGGGGGTTTCACCCCTCCACTTT. This encodes CASSRGRPGQGVSPLHF.